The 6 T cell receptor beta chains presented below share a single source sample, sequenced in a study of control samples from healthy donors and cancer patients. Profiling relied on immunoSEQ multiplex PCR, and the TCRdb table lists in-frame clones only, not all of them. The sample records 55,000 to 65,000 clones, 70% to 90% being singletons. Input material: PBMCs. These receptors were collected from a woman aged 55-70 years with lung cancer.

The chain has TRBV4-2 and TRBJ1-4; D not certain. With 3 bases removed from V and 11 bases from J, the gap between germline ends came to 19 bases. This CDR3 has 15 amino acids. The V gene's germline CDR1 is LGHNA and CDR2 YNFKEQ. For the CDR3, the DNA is TGTGCCAGCAGCCATGTTGTTCAGGCTTCCGGGAAACTGTTTTTT. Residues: CASSHVVQASGKLFF.

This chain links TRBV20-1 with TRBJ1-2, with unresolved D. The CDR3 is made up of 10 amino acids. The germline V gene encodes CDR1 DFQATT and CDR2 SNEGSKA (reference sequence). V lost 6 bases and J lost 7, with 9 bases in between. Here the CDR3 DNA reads TGCAGTGCCGACGGCGTTGGCTACACCTTC. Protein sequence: CSADGVGYTF.

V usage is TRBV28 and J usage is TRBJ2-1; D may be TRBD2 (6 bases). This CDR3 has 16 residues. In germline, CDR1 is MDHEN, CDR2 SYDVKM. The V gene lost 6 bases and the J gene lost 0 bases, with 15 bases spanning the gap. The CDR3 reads CASSTPSASSYNEQFF. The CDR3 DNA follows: TGTGCCAGCAGCACTCCTAGCGCGAGCTCCTACAATGAGCAGTTCTTC.

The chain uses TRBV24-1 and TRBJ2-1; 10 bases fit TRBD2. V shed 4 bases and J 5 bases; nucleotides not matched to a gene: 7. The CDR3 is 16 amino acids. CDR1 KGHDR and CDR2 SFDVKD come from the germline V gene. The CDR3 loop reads CATSETLAGRDNEQFF. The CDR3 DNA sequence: TGTGCCACCAGTGAAACACTAGCGGGAAGAGACAATGAGCAGTTCTTC.

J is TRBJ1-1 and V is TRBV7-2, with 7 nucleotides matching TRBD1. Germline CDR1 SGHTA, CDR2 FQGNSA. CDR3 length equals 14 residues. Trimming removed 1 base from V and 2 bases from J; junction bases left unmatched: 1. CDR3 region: CASSLGQGNTEAFF. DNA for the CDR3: TGTGCCAGCAGCTTAGGACAGGGCAACACTGAAGCTTTCTTT.

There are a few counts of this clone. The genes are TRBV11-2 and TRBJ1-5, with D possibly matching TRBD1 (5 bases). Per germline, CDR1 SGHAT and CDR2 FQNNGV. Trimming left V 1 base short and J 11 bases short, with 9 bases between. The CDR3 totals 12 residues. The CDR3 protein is CASSLGGHTQHF. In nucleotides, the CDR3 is TGTGCCAGCAGCTTAGGAGGACATACCCAGCATTTT.